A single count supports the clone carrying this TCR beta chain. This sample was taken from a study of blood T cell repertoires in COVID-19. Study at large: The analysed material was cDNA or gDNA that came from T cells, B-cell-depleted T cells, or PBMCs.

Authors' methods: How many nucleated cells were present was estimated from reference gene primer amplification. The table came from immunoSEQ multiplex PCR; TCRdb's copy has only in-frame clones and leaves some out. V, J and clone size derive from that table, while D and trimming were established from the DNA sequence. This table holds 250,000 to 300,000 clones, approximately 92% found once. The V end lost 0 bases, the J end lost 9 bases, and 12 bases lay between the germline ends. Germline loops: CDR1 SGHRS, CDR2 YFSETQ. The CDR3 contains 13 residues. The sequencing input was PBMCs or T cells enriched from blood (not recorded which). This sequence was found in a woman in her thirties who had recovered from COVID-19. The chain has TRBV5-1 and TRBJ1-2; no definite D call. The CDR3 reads CASSLGMEYSYTF. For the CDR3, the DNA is TGCGCCAGCAGCTTGGGAATGGAGTATAGCTACACCTTC.